This TCR beta chain was observed in a study of CD8 T cells in ankylosing spondylitis (dated by TCRdb to 2016 to 2017). For context, the study as a whole: The study set out to find disease-linked TCR variants by profiling T cell receptor beta repertoires in ankylosing spondylitis patients and healthy donors. The full study cohort comprised 25 ankylosing spondylitis patients and 110 or so healthy donors. Samples of peripheral blood were taken, and for ankylosing spondylitis patients, synovial fluid was collected as well.

The germline V and J ends show losses of 6 bases and 1 base respectively, and no gene match explains 3 bases of the junction. From cysteine to phenylalanine, the CDR3 is 13 amino acids long. Only the CDR3 DNA is retained, 39 bases long and in frame from the first base. The germline V gene (reference sequence) supplies CDR1 DFQATT and CDR2 SNEGSKA. What the study reported, not specific to this receptor: A TCR beta motif made up of roughly eight highly homologous amino acid variants appeared to be characteristic of blood from ankylosing spondylitis patients. The disease-linked clones had a CD8+ phenotype and were found at relatively low frequencies in peripheral blood. Some TCR beta motif variants had previously been reported in synovial fluid and blood of reactive arthritis patients, which suggested common disease-initiation mechanisms. The disease-linked clones were reported as significantly enriched in matched synovial fluid samples from ankylosing spondylitis patients.

This clonotype was detected a few times. Which antigen it targets is not known. The sample holds no much larger clone one base away, and base qualities are not on file. This sample was sequenced with an Illumina HiSeq 2500. Quantitative 5'-RACE with molecular barcodes was the method used to prepare the TCR beta libraries. The published analysis was carried out like this. A new computational method, built on a probabilistic model of VDJ rearrangement, was used to identify disease-linked TCR variants. The public sequencing data were trimmed at Q25 with fastp and processed into clonotypes with MiXCR by TCRdb, which kept only in-frame beta chains. Rows are combined by CDR3 protein, so each entry shows the most common genes and DNA. These V and J calls rely on TCRdb rather than the paper's analysis. The sample contains some 270,000 distinct CDR3 sequences, 30% to 40% of them found a single time. The top ten clones comprise about 4% of the sample.

The sample taken for sequencing was blood, either unsorted or a sorted T cell fraction (not recorded which). The chain employs TRBV20-1 and TRBJ2-3, with 8 bases aligning to TRBD2. The TCR sequence derives from a male donor with ankylosing spondylitis or in good health (not recorded which). The sequenced DNA is TGCAGTGCCCTCGGGGGGGGCACAGATACGCAGTATTTT. Its translation reads: CSALGGGTDTQYF.